This is a list of T cell receptor beta chains from one sample in a study of control samples from healthy donors and cancer patients. Using immunoSEQ multiplex PCR, the repertoire was profiled, and TCRdb retains in-frame clones only, with some absent. The table shows about 190,000 clones, with around 90% occurring only once. Material: blood. Every receptor here comes from a man younger than 40 in good health. Both conserved end residues are part of each CDR3. D genes are given only for firm matches. Size is omitted from some rows. Given values are once, few, many or a class for expanded clones.

D gene,V gene,J gene,clone size,CDR3 DNA,CDR3 protein
-,TRBV6-5,TRBJ1-1,-,TGTGCCAGCAGTCCCTGGGACAACCGGAACACTGAAGCTTTCTTT,CASSPWDNRNTEAFF
TRBD2,TRBV5-1,TRBJ2-7,-,TGCGCCAGCAGCTCTAGCGGGGGGGTCTACGAGCAGTACTTC,CASSSSGGVYEQYF
-,TRBV4-1,TRBJ1-2,once,TGCGCCAGCAGCGAGTGGGGCTATGGCTACACCTTC,CASSEWGYGYTF
-,TRBV12-3/TRBV12-4,TRBJ1-1,-,TGTGCCAGCAGTTTTAACACTGAAGCTTTCTTT,CASSFNTEAFF
-,TRBV19,TRBJ2-1,-,TGTGCCAGTAGACAGGACTACAATGAGCAGTTCTTC,CASRQDYNEQFF
-,TRBV19,TRBJ2-1,-,TGTGCCAGTAGTATCGACAGATACAATGAGCAGTTCTTC,CASSIDRYNEQFF
TRBD1,TRBV9,TRBJ2-1,once,TGTGCCAGCAGCGTCGAATCGACAGGGACGGGTGAGCAGTTCTTC,CASSVESTGTGEQFF
TRBD1,TRBV19,TRBJ2-7,-,TGTGCCAGTAGTGACGGACAGGTTTACGAGCAGTACTTC,CASSDGQVYEQYF
-,TRBV9,TRBJ1-6,few,TGTGCCAGCAGCGTCGAGGCCGGCCGGTTTTCACCCCTCCACTTT,CASSVEAGRFSPLHF
TRBD1,TRBV30,TRBJ1-6,few,TGTGCCTGGGGACAGGGACCATCCCCCCTCCACTTT,CAWGQGPSPLHF
TRBD1,TRBV30,TRBJ2-6,-,TGTGCCTGCCTCAGGGGGCTGGGGGCCAACGTCCTGACTTTC,CACLRGLGANVLTF
-,TRBV6-4,TRBJ1-2,-,TGTGCCAGCAGTGAGTCGGAGGGAGACTGGGGCTACACCTTC,CASSESEGDWGYTF
-,TRBV6-5,TRBJ1-6,-,TGTGCCTCTACATCGAACTCGGGCCATTCACCCCTCCACTTT,CASTSNSGHSPLHF
-,TRBV5-1,TRBJ1-6,-,TGCGCCAGCAGCCTGGGAGGGGCCGAGGATAATTCACCCCTCCACTTT,CASSLGGAEDNSPLHF
-,TRBV4-1,TRBJ1-2,-,TGCGCCAGCAGCTCCAGGACCGCGCGGGGGTCTGGCTACACCTTC,CASSSRTARGSGYTF
TRBD1,TRBV3-1/TRBV3-2,TRBJ2-7,-,TGTGCCAGCAGCCGGGACAGCTACGAGCAGTACTTC,CASSRDSYEQYF
-,TRBV5-1,TRBJ2-7,-,TGCGCCAGCAGCCGAGACCTAGGGGGCTACGAGCAGTACTTC,CASSRDLGGYEQYF
TRBD1,TRBV6-6,TRBJ1-4,-,TGTGCCAGCAGTTTAGCCGGGACAGGCGGTGAAAAACTGTTTTTT,CASSLAGTGGEKLFF
TRBD1,TRBV24-1,TRBJ2-2,-,TGTGCCACCAGTGATTGGAGACAGGGGGCGATCACCGGGGAGCTGTTTTTT,CATSDWRQGAITGELFF
TRBD1,TRBV6-5,TRBJ1-1,once,TGTGCCAGCAGTTACGTACAGGGGGCGGTTACTGAAGCTTTCTTT,CASSYVQGAVTEAFF
TRBD1,TRBV11-2,TRBJ1-1,-,TGTGCCAGCAGTAACAGGGGGGGTACTGAAGCTTTCTTT,CASSNRGGTEAFF
-,TRBV5-6,TRBJ1-6,-,TGTGCCAGCAGCTTTGGTGGCAGGGGTGCGGATTCACCCCTCCACTTT,CASSFGGRGADSPLHF
-,TRBV19,TRBJ2-3,-,TGTGCCAGTAGTATAGACGCAGGGGCTAGCACAGATACGCAGTATTTT,CASSIDAGASTDTQYF
-,TRBV11-2,TRBJ1-6,-,TGTGCCAGCAGCCTCAGGCCGCCCTCTTATAATTCACCCCTCCACTTT,CASSLRPPSYNSPLHF
TRBD1,TRBV15,TRBJ1-1,-,TGTGCCACCAGCGCAGGACAGGGGGCCACTGAAGCTTTCTTT,CATSAGQGATEAFF
-,TRBV3-1/TRBV3-2,TRBJ1-2,-,TGTGCCAGCAGCCAAGCTTATCCGGGACCGGATTATGGCTACACCTTC,CASSQAYPGPDYGYTF
-,TRBV29-1,TRBJ1-2,-,TGCAGCGTTGAAGATCAGGACACCAACTATGGCTACACCTTC,CSVEDQDTNYGYTF
-,TRBV5-1,TRBJ2-3,once,TGCGCCAGCAGCTACCTTGCCAGCACAGATACGCAGTATTTT,CASSYLASTDTQYF
-,TRBV25-1,TRBJ1-1,once,TGTGCCAGCAGGCAACAGGACCGTGAAGCTTTCTTT,CASRQQDREAFF
-,TRBV19,TRBJ1-1,-,TGTGCCAGTAGTATATACGGGGGGACTGAAGCTTTCTTT,CASSIYGGTEAFF
TRBD1,TRBV29-1,TRBJ1-1,-,TGCAGCGTCAGACAGGGATTGAACACTGAAGCTTTCTTT,CSVRQGLNTEAFF
-,TRBV30,TRBJ1-1,-,TGTGCCTGGAAAAGGACCGAGAACACTGAAGCTTTCTTT,CAWKRTENTEAFF
-,TRBV7-9,TRBJ2-1,-,TGTGCCAGCAGCCAGACGGGGGAGCCCTACAATGAGCAGTTCTTC,CASSQTGEPYNEQFF
-,TRBV11-2,TRBJ2-7,-,TGTGCCAGCAGCCTCACCCTAGGAGGGGGCGACCGTCCTTACGAGCAGTACTTC,CASSLTLGGGDRPYEQYF
TRBD2,TRBV11-2,TRBJ2-1,-,TGTGCCAGCAGCTTGGTAGCGGGGGGCTACAATGAGCAGTTCTTC,CASSLVAGGYNEQFF
TRBD1,TRBV5-4,TRBJ1-2,-,TGTGCCAGCAGCTTGGACAGGGGTCGTGGCTACACCTTC,CASSLDRGRGYTF
-,TRBV27,TRBJ1-1,-,TGTGCCAGCATTCGACAGGCGGGGGTGGGCACTGAAGCTTTCTTT,CASIRQAGVGTEAFF
-,TRBV9,TRBJ2-3,-,TGTGCCAGCAGCGCCGATGGGTTGGGGGCAGATACGCAGTATTTT,CASSADGLGADTQYF
TRBD1,TRBV2,TRBJ2-7,few,TGTGCCAGCACCGGGACAGGGGGGTACGAGCAGTACTTC,CASTGTGGYEQYF
-,TRBV11-2,TRBJ1-2,-,TGTGCCAGCAGTTATGACGGGAACTATGGCTACACCTTC,CASSYDGNYGYTF
-,TRBV27,TRBJ1-6,-,TGTGCCAGCAGTTTCCGGAGGGCGAATCGAAATTCACCCCTCCACTTT,CASSFRRANRNSPLHF
TRBD2,TRBV9,TRBJ2-5,-,TGTGCCAGCAGCCCCGGGACTAGCGGGGAGACCCAGTACTTC,CASSPGTSGETQYF
-,TRBV11-2,TRBJ1-1,-,TGTGCCAGCAGCTTAAAAAGGGCGGGATCCACTGAAGCTTTCTTT,CASSLKRAGSTEAFF
TRBD1,TRBV6-5,TRBJ1-2,-,TGTGCCAGCAGCTTTAGCCGACAGGGGAACTATGGCTACACCTTC,CASSFSRQGNYGYTF
-,TRBV11-2,TRBJ2-7,-,TGTGCCAGCAGCCCCGGTTGGTACGAGCAGTACTTC,CASSPGWYEQYF